One sample yielded the 7 T cell receptor beta chains listed below, sequenced in a study of cytomegalovirus exposure and HLA in healthy donors. PCR employed 60 Vbeta and 13 Jbeta primers. Data came from immunoSEQ multiplex PCR; TCRdb stores just in-frame clones and leaves some out. The sample has approximately 150,000 clones, about 74% seen once. The material sequenced was PBMCs. The receptor source for this set is a woman aged 60-70 years in good health and CMV-seronegative.

This chain uses TRBV2 with TRBJ2-5; 8 nucleotides align to TRBD2. The V gene's germline CDR1 is SNHLY and CDR2 FYNNEI. With V trimmed by 8 bases and J by 4 bases, 6 bases remained unmatched. The CDR3 spans 13 residues. The CDR3 coding sequence is TGTGCCAGCTCCACCGGGGGGGTAGAGACCCAGTACTTC. This codes for CASSTGGVETQYF.

V usage is TRBV19 and J usage is TRBJ2-7, with 8 bases that match TRBD2. This CDR3 is 15 amino acids long. CDR1 is LNHDA, CDR2 SQIVND, per germline (reference sequence). V lost 3 bases and J lost 2; bases outside the gene matches: 6. The CDR3 sequence is CASSIEVAGPYEQYF. The CDR3 DNA follows: TGTGCCAGTAGTATCGAAGTAGCGGGGCCCTACGAGCAGTACTTC.

V is TRBV28 and J is TRBJ1-1; the D gene is possibly TRBD1 (6 bases). In germline, CDR1 is MDHEN, CDR2 SYDVKM. Trimming pared 6 bases from V and 4 bases from J, leaving 12 bases between. CDR3 length: 13 residues. CDR3 sequence reads: CASRQHRVTEAFF. DNA for the CDR3: TGTGCCAGCAGGCAACACAGGGTCACTGAAGCTTTCTTT.

The CDR3 DNA reads TGTGCCAGCAGCACATACGACAGGGGGGGAAATGAAAAACTGTTTTTT. Protein product: CASSTYDRGGNEKLFF. This chain connects TRBV7-9 to TRBJ1-4; the match to TRBD1 covers 9 bases. The CDR3 loop spans 16 amino acids. CDR1 is SEHNR and CDR2 is FQNEAQ in the germline V gene (reference sequence). The trim removed 5 bases at V and 5 bases at J, leaving 9 bases unmatched.

The chain couples TRBV18 to TRBJ2-2, with 8 bases aligning to TRBD2. V gave up 4 bases and J gave up 7 bases; unmatched junction bases: 5. Germline CDR1 reads KGHSH; CDR2 reads LQKENI. This CDR3 comprises 14 residues. The CDR3 bases are TGTGCCAGCTCACTTGGACTAGCCGGCGGGGAGCTGTTTTTT. This translates into CASSLGLAGGELFF.

The chain recombines TRBV7-9 with TRBJ1-1; D unclear. Trimming took 6 bases from V and 5 from J, leaving 7 bases between them. This CDR3 spans 11 amino acids. The germline V gene has CDR1 SEHNR and CDR2 FQNEAQ (reference sequence). CDR3 sequence (DNA): TGTGCCAGCAGAGGAGGGACTGAAGCTTTCTTT. Translating it yields CASRGGTEAFF. Variable domain in full (rest from reference TRBV7-9 and TRBJ1-1): DTGVSQNPRHKITKRGQNVTFRCDPISEHNRLYWYRQTLGQGPEFLTYFQNEAQLEKSRLLSDRFSAERPKGSFSTLEIQRTEQGDSAMYLCASRGGTEAFFGQGTRLTVV.

The V and J genes are TRBV28 and TRBJ2-3; 7 bases match TRBD2. Losses at the gene ends were 2 bases for V and 1 base for J; bases not matched to a gene: 9. This CDR3 spans 17 amino acids. Per the germline V gene, CDR1 is MDHEN and CDR2 is SYDVKM. The CDR3 is CASSLVAGLGGTDTQYF. The CDR3 DNA reads TGTGCCAGCAGTTTAGTAGCGGGTTTAGGGGGCACAGATACGCAGTATTTT.